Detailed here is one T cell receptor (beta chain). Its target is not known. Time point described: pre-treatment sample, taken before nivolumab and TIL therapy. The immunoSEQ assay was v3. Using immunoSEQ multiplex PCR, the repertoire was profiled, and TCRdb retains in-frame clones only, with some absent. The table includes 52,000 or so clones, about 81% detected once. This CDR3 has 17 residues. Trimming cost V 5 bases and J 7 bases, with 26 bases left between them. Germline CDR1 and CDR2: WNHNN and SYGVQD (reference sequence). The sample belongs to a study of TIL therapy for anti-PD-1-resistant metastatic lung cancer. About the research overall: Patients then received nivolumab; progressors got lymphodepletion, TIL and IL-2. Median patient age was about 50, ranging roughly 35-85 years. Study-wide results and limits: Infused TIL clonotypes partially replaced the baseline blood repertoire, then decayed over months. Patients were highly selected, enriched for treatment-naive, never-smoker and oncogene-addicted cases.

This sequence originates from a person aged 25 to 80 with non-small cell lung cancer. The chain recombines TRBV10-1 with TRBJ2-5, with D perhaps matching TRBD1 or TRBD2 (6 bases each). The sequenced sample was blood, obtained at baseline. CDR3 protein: CASSRIGFGGPPRTQYF. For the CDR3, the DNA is TGCGCCAGCAGTCGGATTGGCTTTGGGGGGCCGCCAAGGACCCAGTACTTC.